The 4 T cell receptor beta chains below all came from one sample that was sequenced in a study of blood T cell repertoires in COVID-19. The data were produced by immunoSEQ multiplex PCR, yet TCRdb's version contains in-frame clones alone and is incomplete. The table shows roughly 200,000 clones, with about four fifths occurring only once. The sample taken for sequencing was peripheral blood. The receptors were sampled from an older man with active or convalescent COVID-19.

The chain uses TRBV7-2 and TRBJ1-1; TRBD1 aligns across 7 bases. Germline V gene lookup returns CDR1 SGHTA and CDR2 FQGNSA. V dropped 5 bases and J dropped 4; count of bases not matched to a gene: 10. There are 15 residues in the CDR3. The CDR3 DNA is TGTGCCAGCAGCACGAGTACAGGGGTCGGCACTGAAGCTTTCTTT. Translating gives CASSTSTGVGTEAFF.

CDR3 sequence (DNA): TGTGCCAGCAGCATATTAGATGGCTACACCTTC. It specifies CASSILDGYTF. This chain uses TRBV6-6 with TRBJ1-2, with D uncertain. From germline, CDR1 is MNHNY and CDR2 SVGAGI (reference sequence). Trimming took 6 bases from V and 6 from J, leaving 8 bases between them. The CDR3 spans 11 residues.

This clone showed up just a few times. The chain recombines TRBV3-1 (or the pseudogene TRBV3-2) with TRBJ1-1; 10 nucleotides match TRBD1. CDR3 length: 16 residues. V shed 3 bases, J shed 2 bases, and the junction held 6 bases outside the gene matches. CDR1 and CDR2 from the germline V gene are LGHDT and YNNKEL (reference sequence). CDR3 in DNA: TGTGCCAGCAGCCAGACGGACAGGGGGTTTAACACTGAAGCTTTCTTT. It codes for CASSQTDRGFNTEAFF.

V and J are TRBV10-3 and TRBJ1-2; D call uncertain. The CDR3 runs 13 residues. V lost 3 bases and J 4 bases, leaving 9 bases between the germline ends. The germline gives CDR1 ENHRY, CDR2 SYGVKD. DNA of the CDR3: TGTGCCATCAGTGACGAGGGTTCCTATGGCTACACCTTC. Translating gives CAISDEGSYGYTF.